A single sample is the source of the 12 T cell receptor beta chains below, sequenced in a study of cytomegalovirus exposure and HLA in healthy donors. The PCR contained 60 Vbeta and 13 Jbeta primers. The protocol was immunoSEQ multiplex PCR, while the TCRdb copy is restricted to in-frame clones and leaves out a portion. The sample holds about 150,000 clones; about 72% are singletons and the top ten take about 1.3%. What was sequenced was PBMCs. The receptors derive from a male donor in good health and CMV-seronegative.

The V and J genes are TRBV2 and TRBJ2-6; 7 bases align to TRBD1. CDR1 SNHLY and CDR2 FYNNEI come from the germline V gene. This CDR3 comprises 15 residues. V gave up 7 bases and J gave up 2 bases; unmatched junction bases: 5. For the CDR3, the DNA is TGTGCCAGCACCCCCGACAGGGCTGGGGCCAACGTCCTGACTTTC. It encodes CASTPDRAGANVLTF.

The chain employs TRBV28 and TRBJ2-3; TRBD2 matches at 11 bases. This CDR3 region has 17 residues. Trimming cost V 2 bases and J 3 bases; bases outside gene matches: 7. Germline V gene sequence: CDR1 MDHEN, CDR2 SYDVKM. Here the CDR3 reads CASSLISASGRTDTQYF. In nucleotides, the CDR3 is TGTGCCAGCAGTTTAATTTCGGCTAGCGGGAGGACAGATACGCAGTATTTT.

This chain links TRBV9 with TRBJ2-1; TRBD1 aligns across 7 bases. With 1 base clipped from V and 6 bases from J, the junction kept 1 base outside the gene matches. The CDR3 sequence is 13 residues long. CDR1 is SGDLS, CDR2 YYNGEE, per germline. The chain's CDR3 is CASSVWDSNEQFF. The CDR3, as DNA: TGTGCCAGCAGCGTATGGGACAGCAATGAGCAGTTCTTC.

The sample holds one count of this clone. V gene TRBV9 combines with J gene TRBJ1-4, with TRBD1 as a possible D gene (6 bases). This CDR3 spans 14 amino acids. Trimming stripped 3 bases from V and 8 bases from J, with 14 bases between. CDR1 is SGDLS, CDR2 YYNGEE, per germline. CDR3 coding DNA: TGTGCCAGCAGCGCCGGACAGCCCGGGGAAAAACTGTTTTTT. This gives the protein CASSAGQPGEKLFF.

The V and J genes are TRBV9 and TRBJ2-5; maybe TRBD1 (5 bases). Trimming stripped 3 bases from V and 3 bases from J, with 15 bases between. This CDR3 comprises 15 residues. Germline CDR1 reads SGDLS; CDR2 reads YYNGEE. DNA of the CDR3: TGTGCCAGCAGCGAGGCCCTTGGGGCCAAAGAGACCCAGTACTTC. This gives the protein CASSEALGAKETQYF.

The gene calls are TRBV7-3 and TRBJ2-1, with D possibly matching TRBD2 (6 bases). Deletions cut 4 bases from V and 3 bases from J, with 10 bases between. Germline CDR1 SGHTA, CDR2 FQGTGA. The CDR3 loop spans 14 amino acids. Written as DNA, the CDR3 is TGTGCCAGCAGCTCTGGGGACTTCTACAATGAGCAGTTCTTC. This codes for CASSSGDFYNEQFF. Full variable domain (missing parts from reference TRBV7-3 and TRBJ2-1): GAGVSQTPSNKVTEKGKYVELRCDPISGHTALYWYRQSLGQGPEFLIYFQGTGAADDSGLPNDRFFAVRPEGSVSTLKIQRTERGDSAVYLCASSSGDFYNEQFFGPGTRLTVL.

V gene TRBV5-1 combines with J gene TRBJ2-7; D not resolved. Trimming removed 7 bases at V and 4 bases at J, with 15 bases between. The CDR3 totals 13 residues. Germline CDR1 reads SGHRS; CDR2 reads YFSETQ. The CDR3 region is CASGEADVYEQYF. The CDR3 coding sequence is TGCGCCAGCGGTGAGGCGGATGTTTACGAGCAGTACTTC.

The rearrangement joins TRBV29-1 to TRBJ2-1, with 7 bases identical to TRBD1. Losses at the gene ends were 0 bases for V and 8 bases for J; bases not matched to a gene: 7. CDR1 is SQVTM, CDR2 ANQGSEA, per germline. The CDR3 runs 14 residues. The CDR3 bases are TGCAGCGTTGAAGACGGCGAGGGGGCGGATGAGCAGTTCTTC. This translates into CSVEDGEGADEQFF.

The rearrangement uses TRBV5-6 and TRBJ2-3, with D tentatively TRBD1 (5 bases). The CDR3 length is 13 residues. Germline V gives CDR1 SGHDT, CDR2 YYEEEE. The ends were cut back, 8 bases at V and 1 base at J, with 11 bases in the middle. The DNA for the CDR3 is TGTGCCAGTGTCGCCAGGGGCACAGATACGCAGTATTTT. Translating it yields CASVARGTDTQYF.

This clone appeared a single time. The CDR3 spells CASSGGRGAFF. Written as DNA, the CDR3 is TGTGCCAGCAGTGGGGGCAGGGGGGCTTTCTTT. This chain joins TRBV2 and TRBJ1-1; 7 nucleotides match TRBD1. Trimming cost V 4 bases and J 11 bases; bases outside gene matches: 4. This CDR3 is 11 amino acids long. Germline values: CDR1 SNHLY, CDR2 FYNNEI.

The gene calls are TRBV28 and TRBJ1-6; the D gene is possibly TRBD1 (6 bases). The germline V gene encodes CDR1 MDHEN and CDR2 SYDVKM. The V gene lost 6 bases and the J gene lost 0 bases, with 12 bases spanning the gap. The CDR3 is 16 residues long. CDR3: CASSRQESSYNSPLHF. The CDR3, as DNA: TGTGCCAGCAGCCGACAGGAGAGCTCCTATAATTCACCCCTCCACTTT.

This chain's CDR3 is CASSYWSGGDGTEAFF. The CDR3 DNA sequence: TGTGCCAGCAGTTACTGGAGCGGGGGCGATGGCACTGAAGCTTTCTTT. This sequence joins TRBV6-6 and TRBJ1-1; D perhaps matches TRBD1 (6 bases). The V gene lost 1 base and the J gene lost 4 bases, with 16 bases spanning the gap. The CDR3 is made up of 16 amino acids. The V gene's germline CDR1 is MNHNY and CDR2 SVGAGI (reference sequence).